The 10 T cell receptor beta chains below all came from one sample that was sequenced in a study of OX40 agonist ivuxolimab in advanced cancers. Clones were sequenced by immunoSEQ multiplex PCR, and TCRdb holds only the in-frame ones, with some missing. The repertoire holds about 24,000 clones, with 78% as singletons. Sequences were derived from CD4+ or CD8+ T cells sorted from blood, sampled in a trial of the OX40 agonist ivuxolimab. All receptors come from an adult with an advanced solid tumor such as melanoma, head and neck, liver or kidney cancer.

The chain links TRBV15 to TRBJ2-3; perhaps TRBD2 as D (6 bases). The CDR3 spans 17 residues. With 5 bases removed from V and 6 bases from J, the gap between germline ends came to 24 bases. Germline CDR1 reads LNHNV; CDR2 reads YYDKDF (reference sequence). The DNA for the CDR3 is TGTGCCACCAGCTTCCCCCGGGGGTTGAGTTGGTTGGATACGCAGTATTTT. It yields the protein CATSFPRGLSWLDTQYF.

In this sample, this clone turned up a few times. It is unclear where the CDR3 begins or ends on the DNA, so no DNA is shown, and the CDR3 is as TCRdb lists it. The genes are TRBV7-2 and TRBJ2-7; TRBD1, the D gene given by the table, was not confirmed from the DNA. Germline CDR1 SGHTA, CDR2 FQGNSA. Inclusive of both ends, the CDR3 amounts to 11 amino acids. CDR3 amino acids: CASSVGTGSHF.

The J gene is TRBJ1-5, the V gene TRBV7-2, with a possible D match to TRBD1 (6 bases). Germline CDR1 is SGHTA and CDR2 is FQGNSA. V dropped 5 bases and J dropped 0 bases, with 17 bases sitting between them. This CDR3 contains 17 residues. The CDR3 is CASSQGSASYSNQPQHF. In nucleotides, the CDR3 is TGTGCCAGCAGCCAGGGGTCCGCCTCTTATAGCAATCAGCCCCAGCATTTT.

The rearrangement links TRBV6-5 to TRBJ1-1, with D maybe TRBD1 (5 bases). The length of the CDR3 is 14 residues. Germline CDR1 MNHEY, CDR2 SVGAGI. Trimming took off 5 bases at V and 1 base at J, with 11 bases between the two ends. Here the CDR3 DNA reads TGTGCCAGCAGTGATTATACAGGGAACACTGAAGCTTTCTTT. It encodes CASSDYTGNTEAFF.

This rearrangement joins TRBV27 to TRBJ1-4, with D maybe TRBD1 (6 bases). Between the trimmed V and J ends, which lost 5 bases and 8 bases, there was a span of 12 bases. CDR1 is MNHEY and CDR2 is SMNVEV in the germline V gene (reference sequence). This CDR3 region has 13 residues. The CDR3 DNA is TGTGCCAGCAGTCAGGGACATCAAGAAAAACTGTTTTTT. It encodes CASSQGHQEKLFF. Full variable domain (missing parts from reference TRBV27 and TRBJ1-4): EAQVTQNPRYLITVTGKKLTVTCSQNMNHEYMSWYRQDPGLGLRQIYYSMNVEVTDKGDVPEGYKVSRKEKRNFPLILESPSPNQTSLYFCASSQGHQEKLFFGSGTQLSVL.

The chain recombines TRBV5-4 with TRBJ2-7, with 7 bases identical to TRBD2. V was pared by 0 bases and J by 4 bases, with 10 bases of the junction left unmatched. Germline V lookup: CDR1 SGHNT, CDR2 YYREEE (reference sequence). The CDR3 has 16 amino acids. DNA for the CDR3: TGTGCCAGCAGCTTGGATACGCTGGGACTAAGATACGAGCAGTACTTC. It is translated as CASSLDTLGLRYEQYF. Supplemented by reference TRBV5-4 and TRBJ2-7, the full variable domain reads ETGVTQSPTHLIKTRGQQVTLRCSSQSGHNTVSWYQQALGQGPQFIFQYYREEENGRGNFPPRFSGLQFPNYSSELNVNALELDDSALYLCASSLDTLGLRYEQYFGPGTRLTVT.

The chain couples TRBV11-2 to TRBJ1-2, with D perhaps TRBD1 (5 bases). V dropped 5 bases and J dropped 7 bases, with 17 bases sitting between them. The germline V gene encodes CDR1 SGHAT and CDR2 FQNNGV. The length of the CDR3 is 14 residues. The CDR3, as DNA: TGTGCCAGCAGCGGCCTCCGCAGGGAACTTGGCTACACCTTC. It encodes CASSGLRRELGYTF.

This chain uses TRBV10-3 with TRBJ1-5; 12 positions agree with TRBD1. Trimming at V came to 0 bases and at J to 7 bases, leaving 7 bases not matched to a gene. This CDR3 is built from 17 residues. The germline CDR1 and CDR2 sequences are ENHRY and SYGVKD. This CDR3 reads CAISESGQGARRQPQHF. The CDR3, as DNA: TGTGCCATCAGTGAGTCGGGACAGGGGGCGCGGAGGCAGCCCCAGCATTTT.

The rearrangement uses TRBV2 and TRBJ2-4; 12 nucleotides agree with TRBD1. With V trimmed by 8 bases and J by 8 bases, 10 bases remained unmatched. The CDR3 extends over 15 amino acids. The germline V gene has CDR1 SNHLY and CDR2 FYNNEI. CDR3 sequence (DNA): TGTGCCAGCCGGGACAGGGGGCTTTTATCGGACATTCAGTACTTC. Amino acid sequence: CASRDRGLLSDIQYF.

This clone was counted between two and nine times. The CDR3 region has the DNA TGCGCCAGCAGCAAAGCAACAGGGGGGTACGGCTACACCTTC. Amino acid sequence: CASSKATGGYGYTF. The chain carries TRBV4-3 and TRBJ1-2; 8 bases line up with TRBD1. CDR1 and CDR2 (germline): LGHNA, YSLEER. J was trimmed by 8 bases and V by 5 bases; bases with no gene match: 10. The length of the CDR3 is 14 residues.